Listed below are T cell receptor beta chains from one sample, sequenced in a study of blood T cells in healthy people across ages. TCRdb reprocessed the 5' RACE reads via MiXCR and lists one record per CDR3 protein. In the table there are more than 1,400,000 distinct CDR3 sequences, approximately 38% of which are singletons. Sequencing used blood. These TCRs come from a woman aged 18-29 years in good health. CDR3s include the opening cysteine and the closing phenylalanine or tryptophan. D genes are given only for firm matches. Some rows have no size entry. The others give once, few or many, or a class for an expanded clone.

>.|.|TRBV6-1|TRBJ2-7
CASSVYRGTYEQYF
TGTGCCAGCAGTGTCTACCGGGGTACCTACGAGCAGTACTTC
>few|.|TRBV5-1|TRBJ1-3
CASSLEGTGNTIYF
TGCGCCAGCAGCTTGGAAGGGACTGGAAACACCATATATTTT
>.|.|TRBV20-1|TRBJ1-1
CSASFLENTEAFF
TGCAGTGCTAGTTTCCTGGAAAACACTGAAGCTTTCTTT
>.|TRBD2|TRBV4-2|TRBJ2-1
CASSQKGAGGGRGETQFF
TGTGCCAGCAGCCAAAAAGGGGCCGGCGGGGGTCGAGGAGAGACCCAGTTCTTC
>.|TRBD2|TRBV30|TRBJ2-7
CAWTSGRAYEQYF
TGTGCCTGGACCAGCGGGAGGGCCTACGAGCAGTACTTC
>.|TRBD1|TRBV28|TRBJ1-3
CASKATGGDPGNTIYF
TGTGCCAGCAAAGCGACAGGGGGAGATCCTGGAAACACCATATATTTT
>many|.|TRBV10-3|TRBJ2-5
CAISSFSGGEREQYF
TGTGCCATCAGTTCCTTCAGCGGAGGGGAACGGGAGCAGTACTTC
>.|TRBD2|TRBV5-6|TRBJ2-3
CASSRGGGAESTDTQYF
TGTGCCAGCAGCCGGGGCGGGGGGGCCGAGAGCACAGATACGCAGTATTTT
>few|.|TRBV3-1|TRBJ2-4
CASSQLTVNIQYF
TGTGCCAGCAGCCAGCTGACAGTAAACATTCAGTACTTC
>.|TRBD2|TRBV20-1|TRBJ2-5
CSARDPLAGGWYQETQYF
TGCAGTGCTAGAGATCCACTAGCGGGGGGTTGGTACCAAGAGACCCAGTACTTC
>few|TRBD2|TRBV9|TRBJ2-1
CASSVEPSGGADSYNEQFF
TGTGCCAGCAGCGTAGAGCCTAGCGGGGGGGCCGATAGCTACAATGAGCAGTTCTTC
>.|.|TRBV11-2|TRBJ2-1
CASSAGVRQFF
TGTGCCAGCAGCGCCGGCGTGAGGCAGTTCTTC
>.|.|TRBV20-1|TRBJ1-2
CTPQKGDYGYTF
TGCACTCCTCAGAAGGGCGACTATGGCTACACCTTC
>.|TRBD2|TRBV11-2|TRBJ2-5
CASSLGGDPYF
TGTGCCAGCAGCTTGGGGGGGGATCCGTACTTC